One sample yielded the 28 T cell receptor beta chains listed below, sequenced in a study of blood T cells in healthy people across ages. The use of a sample-barcoded 5' primer and a J-beta primer mix characterized a second PCR of roughly 7 to 11 cycles. Via MiXCR, TCRdb re-called the 5' RACE reads, giving one row per CDR3 protein. The profile shows 600,000 to 1,000,000 distinct CDR3 sequences, more than 20% of them singletons. This same sample was also taken into another study, of T cells of mothers and their children.

Sequenced input: blood. All receptors come from a boy between 10 and 17 years old in good health.

This clonotype appeared a few times. The chain combines TRBV7-2 with TRBJ2-2; TRBD2 matches at 10 bases. The CDR3 spans 17 residues. Germline V gene lookup returns CDR1 SGHTA and CDR2 FQGNSA. V gave up 5 bases and J gave up 5 bases; unmatched junction bases: 11. The CDR3 DNA reads as TGTGCCAGCAGCGCAACCACTAGCGGGATTGGTACCGGGGAGCTGTTTTTT. Its protein product is CASSATTSGIGTGELFF.

The V gene is TRBV6-2 or TRBV6-3, the J gene TRBJ2-5, with TRBD1 matching 8 bases. Germline-derived CDR1 and CDR2 are MNHEY and SVGEGT. The CDR3 totals 15 residues. J was trimmed by 5 bases and V by 6 bases; bases with no gene match: 11. The CDR3 loop is CASSSWDRPEETQYF. The CDR3 DNA reads as TGTGCCAGCAGCTCCTGGGACAGGCCCGAGGAGACCCAGTACTTC.

The CDR3 bases are TGTGCCAGCAGCTTAGCAGTGATCGGGGGGGAAGGAACCCAGTACTTC. It translates to CASSLAVIGGEGTQYF. The chain joins TRBV7-2 to TRBJ2-5; 8 nucleotides line up with TRBD2. Germline V CDR1 and CDR2: SGHTA, FQGNSA. The CDR3 is 16 residues long. With 0 bases clipped from V and 8 bases from J, the junction kept 11 bases outside the gene matches.

This chain links TRBV15 with TRBJ2-7; possibly TRBD2 for D (5 bases). V lost 0 bases, J lost 2 bases, and 11 bases lay in between. Germline CDR1 is LNHNV and CDR2 is YYDKDF (reference sequence). This CDR3 region has 15 residues. The CDR3 nucleotides read TGTGCCACCAGCAGAGAGCGGGCCGGGACCTACGAGCAGTACTTC. Translation gives CATSRERAGTYEQYF.

This clonotype showed up just a few times. V is TRBV4-3 and J is TRBJ2-3, with 9 bases matching TRBD1. The CDR3 length is 17 residues. Germline CDR1 LGHNA, CDR2 YSLEER. Trimming cost V 0 bases and J 4 bases; bases outside gene matches: 8. The CDR3 coding sequence is TGCGCCAGCAGCCAAGAATTCCCCCGGGACAGGGCAGATACGCAGTATTTT. It codes for CASSQEFPRDRADTQYF.

This clonotype was counted a few times. This chain links TRBV20-1 with TRBJ2-5, with 7 bases fitting TRBD2. Germline loops: CDR1 DFQATT, CDR2 SNEGSKA (reference sequence). This CDR3 comprises 16 residues. V shed 6 bases and J 5 bases; nucleotides not matched to a gene: 18. The CDR3 nucleotides read TGCAGTGCCCCCCAGTTTCCCGCGGGAGCCGGGGAGACCCAGTACTTC. Translating it yields CSAPQFPAGAGETQYF.

This clonotype was counted at least ten times. Germline and junction disagree at one end, which may indicate a read error. The V call is TRBV5-1, the J call TRBJ2-7; D is possibly TRBD1 (6 bases). The V gene's germline CDR1 is SGHRS and CDR2 YFSETQ. The CDR3 totals 13 residues. The CDR3 coding sequence is TGTGCCAGCAGCTTAGAACAGGGCTACGAGCAGTACTTC. Translated, it gives CASSLEQGYEQYF.

The chain employs TRBV4-3 and TRBJ2-6; D unclear. The CDR3 runs 16 residues. V lost 4 bases, J lost 0 bases, and 10 bases lay in between. Germline loops: CDR1 LGHNA, CDR2 YSLEER. The CDR3 loop reads CASSLQDPSGANVLTF. CDR3 nucleotide sequence: TGCGCCAGCAGCCTCCAGGACCCCTCTGGGGCCAACGTCCTGACTTTC.

This clonotype was seen repeatedly, ten times or more. The genes are TRBV12-3 or TRBV12-4 and TRBJ2-3; 7 bases agree with TRBD2. This CDR3 has 13 residues. The ends lost 6 bases at V and 3 bases at J; junction bases unmatched: 3. The CDR3 region is CASRAGLTDTQYF. The CDR3 bases are TGTGCCAGCAGGGCGGGACTAACAGATACGCAGTATTTT.

This clonotype was observed a handful of times. The rearrangement links TRBV3-1 to TRBJ2-1; the D is unclear. Germline CDR1 LGHDT, CDR2 YNNKEL (reference sequence). The V end was cut by 0 bases, the J end by 10 bases, with 7 bases between. There are 12 residues in the CDR3. CDR3 in DNA: TGTGCCAGCAGCCAAGATTCAAGGGAGCAGTTCTTC. Protein product: CASSQDSREQFF.

The sample holds many counts of this clonotype. This chain joins TRBV28 and TRBJ2-7; 9 bases align to TRBD1. Trimming at V came to 3 bases and at J to 3 bases, leaving 9 bases not matched to a gene. Germline loops: CDR1 MDHEN, CDR2 SYDVKM. This CDR3 is 16 amino acids long. In DNA, the CDR3 is TGTGCCAGCAGTTTGATGCTGGGACAGGGAGACTACGAGCAGTACTTC. The encoded protein is CASSLMLGQGDYEQYF.

In its sample, this clonotype was seen a few times. The chain carries TRBV4-3 and TRBJ2-1, with 16 bases matching TRBD2. Losses at the gene ends were 4 bases for V and 5 bases for J; bases not matched to a gene: 11. The CDR3 consists of 19 residues. Germline CDR1 is LGHNA and CDR2 is YSLEER. This CDR3 reads CASSPYSGLAGGHDNEQFF. CDR3 coding DNA: TGCGCCAGCAGCCCCTATTCGGGACTAGCGGGAGGGCACGACAATGAGCAGTTCTTC.

The sample holds a few counts of this clonotype. This chain joins TRBV7-2 and TRBJ2-7, with a tentative D call TRBD1 (6 bases). The CDR3 is 14 amino acids. Trimming pared 5 bases from V and 3 bases from J, leaving 14 bases between. Germline V lookup: CDR1 SGHTA, CDR2 FQGNSA. The CDR3 protein is CASSPPRDIYEQYF. CDR3 bases: TGTGCCAGCAGCCCACCCCGGGACATCTACGAGCAGTACTTC.

The table lists this clonotype with a few counts. The chain couples TRBV5-1 to TRBJ2-1; D is perhaps TRBD2 (5 bases). This CDR3 is 17 amino acids long. Germline V gives CDR1 SGHRS, CDR2 YFSETQ. The V end lost 0 bases, the J end lost 2 bases, and 15 bases lay between the germline ends. CDR3 coding DNA: TGCGCCAGCAGCTTGGCCGGGGTGGGGTACGCCTACAATGAGCAGTTCTTC. Translating it yields CASSLAGVGYAYNEQFF.

This chain joins TRBV9 and TRBJ2-1; D may be TRBD2 (6 bases). The length of the CDR3 is 13 residues. V lost 0 bases, J lost 9 bases, and 10 bases lay in between. Germline assignment: CDR1 SGDLS and CDR2 YYNGEE. In DNA, the CDR3 is TGTGCCAGCAGCGTAGCAGGAGGGACTGAGCAGTTCTTC. It encodes CASSVAGGTEQFF.

In its sample, this clonotype was seen a few times. The chain joins TRBV25-1 to TRBJ2-5; D is undetermined. Trimming shortened V by 3 bases and J by 2 bases, and 13 bases separated the two germline ends. Germline assignment: CDR1 MGHDK and CDR2 SYGVNS. The CDR3 contains 15 residues. The CDR3 nucleotides are TGTGCCAGCAGTGACCAATACCGTTTACAAGAGACCCAGTACTTC. Protein: CASSDQYRLQETQYF.

The chain has TRBV24-1 and TRBJ1-1; no reliable D call. Trimming shortened V by 4 bases and J by 1 base, and 12 bases separated the two germline ends. The CDR3 length is 15 residues. The germline V gene has CDR1 KGHDR and CDR2 SFDVKD. The CDR3 DNA reads TGTGCCACCAGTGACCCCTCGGAGCCGAACACTGAAGCTTTCTTT. As protein: CATSDPSEPNTEAFF.

The chain couples TRBV20-1 to TRBJ1-1; perhaps TRBD1 as D (5 bases). From germline, CDR1 is DFQATT and CDR2 SNEGSKA (reference sequence). V lost 6 bases and J 0 bases, leaving 11 bases between the germline ends. This CDR3 region has 13 residues. As DNA, the CDR3 is TGCAGTGCCCAAAGACAGATGAACACTGAAGCTTTCTTT. This encodes CSAQRQMNTEAFF.

This clonotype was counted only a few times. The chain joins TRBV6-2 or TRBV6-3 to TRBJ1-1, with D perhaps TRBD1 (5 bases). Trimming removed 8 bases at V and 5 bases at J, with 18 bases between. Germline V gene lookup returns CDR1 MNHEY and CDR2 SVGEGT. The CDR3 contains 14 residues. CDR3 coding DNA: TGTGCCAGCCGTTTGGGGGTAGGAATTACTGAAGCTTTCTTT. Translation: CASRLGVGITEAFF.

This clonotype was seen only a few times. The V call is TRBV27, the J call TRBJ2-5; 13 bases match TRBD2. V dropped 0 bases and J dropped 0; count of bases not matched to a gene: 4. The CDR3 is made up of 18 amino acids. Germline lookup yields CDR1 MNHEY and CDR2 SMNVEV (reference sequence). The CDR3 coding sequence is TGTGCCAGCAGTTTATCGGGACTAGCGGGATCCCACCAAGAGACCCAGTACTTC. Its protein is CASSLSGLAGSHQETQYF.

As regards this clonotype: Since the CDR3 does not end with the conserved phenylalanine or tryptophan, this likely comes from a read error. CDR3 nucleotide sequence: TGTGCCAGCAGTACGGCGGGACCCTACGAGCAGTACCTC. Amino acid sequence: CASSTAGPYEQYL. V is TRBV27 and J is TRBJ2-5; D may be TRBD2 (6 bases). Near its end, the DNA agrees better with TRBJ2-7, so the J call may be wrong. CDR1 and CDR2 (germline): MNHEY, SMNVEV (reference sequence). The CDR3 totals 13 residues.

The chain carries TRBV25-1 and TRBJ1-3; D is unresolved. CDR1 MGHDK and CDR2 SYGVNS come from the germline V gene. The CDR3 spans 15 residues. V was pared by 4 bases and J by 0 bases, with 10 bases between. The CDR3 DNA sequence: TGTGCCAGCAGTGTCGCAGGAGTCTCTGGAAACACCATATATTTT. Protein: CASSVAGVSGNTIYF.

This chain uses TRBV27 with TRBJ2-7, with 10 bases matching TRBD2. With 5 bases clipped from V and 2 bases from J, the junction kept 9 bases outside the gene matches. Germline loops: CDR1 MNHEY, CDR2 SMNVEV (reference sequence). This CDR3 contains 16 residues. In DNA form, the CDR3 reads TGTGCCAGCAGTCCGCTACTAGCGGGAAGAACCTACGAGCAGTACTTC. It specifies CASSPLLAGRTYEQYF.

The chain recombines TRBV24-1 with TRBJ2-5, with D perhaps matching TRBD2 (7 bases). Near its end, the DNA agrees better with TRBJ2-7, so the J call may be wrong. The germline gives CDR1 KGHDR, CDR2 SFDVKD. The CDR3 totals 13 residues. DNA for the CDR3: TGTGCCACCAGTGACCCTGGGGGGGCCGAGCAGTACTTC. It is translated as CATSDPGGAEQYF.

The V gene is TRBV27, the J gene TRBJ2-5, with D hard to call. Germline V gene lookup returns CDR1 MNHEY and CDR2 SMNVEV (reference sequence). CDR3 length: 12 residues. Trimming stripped 6 bases from V and 5 bases from J, with 10 bases between. The CDR3 loop reads CASRGRVETQYF. For the CDR3, the DNA is TGTGCCAGCAGAGGCCGGGTGGAGACCCAGTACTTC.

This chain links TRBV9 with TRBJ2-2, with D possibly being TRBD1 or TRBD2 (6 bases each). This CDR3 is built from 15 residues. V lost 4 bases to trimming and J lost 4 bases, with 14 bases between them. Germline V lookup: CDR1 SGDLS, CDR2 YYNGEE. The CDR3 spells CASSPGGFSTGELFF. CDR3 sequence (DNA): TGTGCCAGCAGCCCCGGGGGCTTCTCCACCGGGGAGCTGTTTTTT.

The sample holds a few counts of this clonotype. The chain uses TRBV5-4 and TRBJ1-2; D is uncertain. Germline assignment: CDR1 SGHNT and CDR2 YYREEE (reference sequence). Trimming left V 4 bases short and J 6 bases short, with 7 bases between. CDR3 length: 11 residues. The CDR3 nucleotides read TGTGCCAGCAGCGGGGTAGATGGCTACACCTTC. This translates into CASSGVDGYTF.

The chain has TRBV6-5 and TRBJ2-3; possible D gene TRBD2, 6 bases. V lost 5 bases and J 0 bases, leaving 15 bases between the germline ends. The germline gives CDR1 MNHEY, CDR2 SVGAGI. The CDR3 totals 16 residues. This CDR3 is CASSTGLSASTDTQYF. CDR3 nucleotides: TGTGCCAGCAGTACGGGACTTAGCGCTAGCACAGATACGCAGTATTTT.